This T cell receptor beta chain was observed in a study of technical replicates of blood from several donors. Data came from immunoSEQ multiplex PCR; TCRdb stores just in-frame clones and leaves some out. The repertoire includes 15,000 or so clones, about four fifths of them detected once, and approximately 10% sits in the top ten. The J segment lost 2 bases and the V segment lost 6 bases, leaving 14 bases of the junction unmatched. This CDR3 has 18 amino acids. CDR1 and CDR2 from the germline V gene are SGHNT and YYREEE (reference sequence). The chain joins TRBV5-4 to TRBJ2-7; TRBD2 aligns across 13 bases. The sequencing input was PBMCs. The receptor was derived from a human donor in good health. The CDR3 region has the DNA TGTGCCAGCACCATGGGCGGGACTAGCGGGGAAGGAGCCTACGAGCAGTACTTC. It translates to CASTMGGTSGEGAYEQYF.